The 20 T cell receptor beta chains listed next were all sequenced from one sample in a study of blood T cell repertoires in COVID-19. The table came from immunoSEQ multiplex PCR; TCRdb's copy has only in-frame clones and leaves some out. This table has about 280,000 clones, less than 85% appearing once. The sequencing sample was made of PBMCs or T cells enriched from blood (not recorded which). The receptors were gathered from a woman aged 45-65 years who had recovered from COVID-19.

CDR3 sequence: CAWSVRGASNQPQHF. The DNA for the CDR3 is TGTGCCTGGAGTGTACGGGGGGCTAGCAATCAGCCCCAGCATTTT. This chain links TRBV30 with TRBJ1-5; D possibly corresponds to TRBD1 (6 bases). The length of the CDR3 is 15 residues. V was pared by 0 bases and J by 0 bases, with 9 bases between. Looked up from germline, CDR1 is GTSNPN and CDR2 is SVGIG (reference sequence).

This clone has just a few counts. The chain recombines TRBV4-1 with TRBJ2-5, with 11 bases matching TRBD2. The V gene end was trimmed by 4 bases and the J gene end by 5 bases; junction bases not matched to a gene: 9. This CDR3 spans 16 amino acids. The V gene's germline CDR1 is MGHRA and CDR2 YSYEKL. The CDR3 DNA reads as TGCGCCAGCAGCCTCATACTAGCGGGGGAATGGGAGACCCAGTACTTC. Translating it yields CASSLILAGEWETQYF.

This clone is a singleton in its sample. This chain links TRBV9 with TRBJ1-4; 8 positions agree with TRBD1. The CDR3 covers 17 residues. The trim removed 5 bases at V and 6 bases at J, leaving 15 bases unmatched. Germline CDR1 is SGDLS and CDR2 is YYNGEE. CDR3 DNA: TGTGCCAGCAGTCAGGGGGCCAGGGCCTCGTCCCATGAAAAACTGTTTTTT. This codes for CASSQGARASSHEKLFF.

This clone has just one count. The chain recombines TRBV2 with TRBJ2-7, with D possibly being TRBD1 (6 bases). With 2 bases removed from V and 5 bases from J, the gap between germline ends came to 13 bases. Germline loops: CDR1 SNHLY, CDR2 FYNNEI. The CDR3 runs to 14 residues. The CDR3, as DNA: TGTGCCAGCAGTGAACAGGGGTATATCAACGAGCAGTACTTC. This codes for CASSEQGYINEQYF.

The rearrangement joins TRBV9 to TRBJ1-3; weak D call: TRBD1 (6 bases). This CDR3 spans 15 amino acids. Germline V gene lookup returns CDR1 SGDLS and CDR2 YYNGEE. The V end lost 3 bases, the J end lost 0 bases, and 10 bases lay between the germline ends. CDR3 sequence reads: CASSARDISGNTIYF. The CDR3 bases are TGTGCCAGCAGCGCCCGGGACATCTCTGGAAACACCATATATTTT.

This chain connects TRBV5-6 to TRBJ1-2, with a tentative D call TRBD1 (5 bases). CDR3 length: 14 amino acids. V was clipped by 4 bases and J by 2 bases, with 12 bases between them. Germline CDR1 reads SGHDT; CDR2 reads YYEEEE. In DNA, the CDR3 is TGTGCCAGCAGCCTGACGGGGGACAACTATGGCTACACCTTC. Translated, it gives CASSLTGDNYGYTF.

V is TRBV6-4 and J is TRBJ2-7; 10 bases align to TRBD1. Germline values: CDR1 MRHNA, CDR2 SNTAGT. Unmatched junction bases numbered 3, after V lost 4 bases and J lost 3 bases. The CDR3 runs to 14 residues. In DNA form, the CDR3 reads TGTGCCAGCAGTGGGGGGACAGGGGACTACGAGCAGTACTTC. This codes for CASSGGTGDYEQYF.

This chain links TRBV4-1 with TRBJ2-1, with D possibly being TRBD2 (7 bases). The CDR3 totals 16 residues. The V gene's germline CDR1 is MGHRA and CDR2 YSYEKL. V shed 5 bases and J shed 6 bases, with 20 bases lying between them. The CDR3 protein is CASSSYIWGGFNEQFF. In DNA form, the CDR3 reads TGCGCCAGCAGCTCCTACATATGGGGGGGCTTCAATGAGCAGTTCTTC.

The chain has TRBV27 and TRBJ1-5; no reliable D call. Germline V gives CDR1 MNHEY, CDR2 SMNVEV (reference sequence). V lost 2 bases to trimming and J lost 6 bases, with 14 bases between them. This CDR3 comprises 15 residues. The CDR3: CASSLRGDGVQPQHF. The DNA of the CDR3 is TGTGCCAGCAGTTTAAGAGGAGACGGAGTTCAGCCCCAGCATTTT.

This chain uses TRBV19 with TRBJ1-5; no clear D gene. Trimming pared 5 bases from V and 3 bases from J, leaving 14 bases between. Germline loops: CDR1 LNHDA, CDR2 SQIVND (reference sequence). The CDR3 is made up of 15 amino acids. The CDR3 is CASSAGSWYNQPQHF. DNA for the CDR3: TGTGCCAGTAGTGCCGGGAGTTGGTACAATCAGCCCCAGCATTTT.

The CDR3 nucleotides are TGTGCCAGCAGCGTATCAGCGGGGGGCAACACAGATACGCAGTATTTT. Amino acid sequence: CASSVSAGGNTDTQYF. This chain connects TRBV9 to TRBJ2-3; TRBD2 agrees at 9 bases. Germline V gives CDR1 SGDLS, CDR2 YYNGEE. The CDR3 is made up of 16 amino acids. V lost 1 base to trimming and J lost 2 bases; unmatched junction nucleotides: 5.

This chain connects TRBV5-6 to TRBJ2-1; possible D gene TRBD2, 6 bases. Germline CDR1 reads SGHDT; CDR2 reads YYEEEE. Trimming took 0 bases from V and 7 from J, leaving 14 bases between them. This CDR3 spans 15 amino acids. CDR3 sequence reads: CASSLGLASRNEQFF. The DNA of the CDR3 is TGTGCCAGCAGCTTGGGTCTAGCGTCTCGGAATGAGCAGTTCTTC.

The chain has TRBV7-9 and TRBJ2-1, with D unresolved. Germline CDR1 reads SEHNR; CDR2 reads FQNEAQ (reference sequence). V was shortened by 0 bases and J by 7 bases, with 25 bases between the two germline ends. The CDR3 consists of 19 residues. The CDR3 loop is CASSLAPFVAGFYQNEQFF. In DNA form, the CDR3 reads TGTGCCAGCAGCTTAGCGCCCTTTGTAGCCGGTTTCTACCAAAATGAGCAGTTCTTC.

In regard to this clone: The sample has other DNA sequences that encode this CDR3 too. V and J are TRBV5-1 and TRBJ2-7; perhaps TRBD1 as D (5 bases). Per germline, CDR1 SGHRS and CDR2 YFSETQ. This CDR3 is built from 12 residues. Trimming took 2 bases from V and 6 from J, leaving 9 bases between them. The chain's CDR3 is CASSFQGGEQYF. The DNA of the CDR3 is TGCGCCAGCAGCTTTCAGGGTGGCGAGCAGTACTTC.

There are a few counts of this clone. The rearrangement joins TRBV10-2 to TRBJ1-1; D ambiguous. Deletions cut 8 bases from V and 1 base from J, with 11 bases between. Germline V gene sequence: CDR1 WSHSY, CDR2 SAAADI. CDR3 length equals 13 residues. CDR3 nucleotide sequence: TGCGCCAGCGGCCATCGTGAGAACACTGAAGCTTTCTTT. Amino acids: CASGHRENTEAFF.

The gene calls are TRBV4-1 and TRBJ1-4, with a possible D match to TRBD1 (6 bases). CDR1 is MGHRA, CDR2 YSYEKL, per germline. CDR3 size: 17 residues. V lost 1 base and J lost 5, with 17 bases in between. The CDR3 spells CASSQGRGTRGNEKLFF. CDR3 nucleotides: TGCGCCAGCAGCCAAGGGAGAGGAACGAGGGGGAATGAAAAACTGTTTTTT.

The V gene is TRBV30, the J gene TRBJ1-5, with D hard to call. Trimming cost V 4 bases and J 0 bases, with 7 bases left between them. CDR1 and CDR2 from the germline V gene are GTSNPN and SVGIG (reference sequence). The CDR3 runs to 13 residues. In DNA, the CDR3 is TGTGCCTGGAACGGGGTTAGCAATCAGCCCCAGCATTTT. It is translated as CAWNGVSNQPQHF.

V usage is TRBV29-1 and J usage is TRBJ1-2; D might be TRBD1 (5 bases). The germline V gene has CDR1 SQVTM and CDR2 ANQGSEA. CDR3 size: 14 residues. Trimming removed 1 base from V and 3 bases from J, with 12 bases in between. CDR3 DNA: TGCAGCGTTGAAGGGGCAGGGTTCTACTATGGCTACACCTTC. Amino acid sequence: CSVEGAGFYYGYTF.

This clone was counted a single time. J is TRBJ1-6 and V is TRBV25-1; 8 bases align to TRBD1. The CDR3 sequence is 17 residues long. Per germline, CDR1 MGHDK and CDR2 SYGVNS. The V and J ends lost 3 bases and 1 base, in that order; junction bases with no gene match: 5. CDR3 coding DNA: TGTGCCAGCAGTGATGCAGGGGGCAGGTCCTATAATTCACCCCTCCACTTT. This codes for CASSDAGGRSYNSPLHF.

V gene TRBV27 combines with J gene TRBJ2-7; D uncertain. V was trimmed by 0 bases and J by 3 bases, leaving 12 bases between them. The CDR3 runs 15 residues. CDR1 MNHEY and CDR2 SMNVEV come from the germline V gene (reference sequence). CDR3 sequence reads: CASSLSTPNGYEQYF. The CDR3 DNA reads TGTGCCAGCAGTTTATCGACTCCCAACGGCTACGAGCAGTACTTC.